Listed below are T cell receptor beta chains from one sample, sequenced in a study of T cell responses to AZD1222 COVID-19 vaccine. The repertoire was sequenced with immunoSEQ multiplex PCR; TCRdb's copy has only in-frame clones and lacks some. The repertoire holds over 100,000 clones, around 86% seen once, with about 3.1% in the top ten. The sample consisted of peripheral blood, taken 28 days after the second dose of the MenACWY control vaccine. Source of these receptors: an adult who received the MenACWY meningococcal vaccine as a control. Each CDR3 is given with its conserved first and last residue. Each record gives: D gene, clone size, V gene, J gene, CDR3 protein, CDR3 DNA. A D gene is named only where the DNA matches it firmly. Expanded clones are given a class, and other clones once, few, many or no size at all.

>.|.|TRBV3-1/TRBV3-2|TRBJ2-5
CASSHPTGGVETQYF
TGTGCCAGCAGCCACCCTACGGGGGGCGTGGAGACCCAGTACTTC
>.|.|TRBV19|TRBJ2-7
CASSIGVGYEQYF
TGTGCCAGTAGTATAGGCGTGGGGTACGAGCAGTACTTC
>.|.|TRBV19|TRBJ2-7
CASSIGGFGYEQYF
TGTGCCAGTAGTATAGGAGGTTTCGGATACGAGCAGTACTTC
>.|.|TRBV14|TRBJ1-5
CASSQVGVGQFVNQPQHF
TGTGCCAGCAGCCAAGTTGGGGTTGGCCAGTTCGTCAATCAGCCCCAGCATTTT
>.|.|TRBV19|TRBJ2-7
CASSRRGRDEQYF
TGTGCCAGTAGTAGGAGGGGACGGGACGAGCAGTACTTC
>TRBD2|.|TRBV6-1|TRBJ2-3
CASSESASGGTDTQYF
TGTGCCAGCAGTGAGTCGGCTAGCGGGGGGACAGATACGCAGTATTTT
>TRBD1|.|TRBV11-2|TRBJ1-1
CASSPNRGWSPDTEAFF
TGTGCCAGCAGCCCGAACAGGGGATGGAGCCCGGACACTGAAGCTTTCTTT
>TRBD1|.|TRBV5-1|TRBJ2-7
CASSTTGGSYEQYF
TGCGCCAGCAGCACAACAGGGGGCTCCTACGAGCAGTACTTC
>.|.|TRBV7-9|TRBJ1-2
CASSRNGVADSGYTF
TGTGCCAGCAGCCGAAACGGGGTGGCTGACTCTGGCTACACCTTC
>TRBD2|.|TRBV30|TRBJ2-7
CAWSVGGTEQYF
TGTGCCTGGAGTGTGGGAGGGACCGAGCAGTACTTC
>TRBD2|few|TRBV27|TRBJ2-7
CASSPSGGAVYEQYF
TGTGCCAGCAGTCCCAGCGGGGGGGCCGTATACGAGCAGTACTTC
>.|.|TRBV18|TRBJ1-5
CASSPGNSNQPQHF
TGTGCCAGCTCACCCGGTAATAGCAATCAGCCCCAGCATTTT
>.|once|TRBV5-1|TRBJ1-3
CASSLGTGLSGNTIYF
TGCGCCAGCAGCTTGGGAACAGGGCTCTCTGGAAACACCATATATTTT
>.|once|TRBV2|TRBJ1-5
CASKAGVGNQPQHF
TGTGCCAGCAAGGCAGGGGTGGGCAATCAGCCCCAGCATTTT
>.|.|TRBV6-5|TRBJ1-6
CASADRSYNSPLHF
TGTGCCAGCGCGGATCGCTCCTATAATTCACCCCTCCACTTT
>TRBD1|.|TRBV19|TRBJ2-1
CASSGGQRHNEQFF
TGTGCCAGTAGTGGGGGACAGAGACACAATGAGCAGTTCTTC
>TRBD1|once|TRBV24-1|TRBJ2-1
CATSHGTGGRDEQFF
TGTGCCACCAGTCACGGGACAGGGGGCCGGGATGAGCAGTTCTTC
>TRBD1|once|TRBV6-2/TRBV6-3|TRBJ1-2
CASSIQGERGYTF
TGTGCCAGCAGTATCCAGGGGGAACGGGGCTACACCTTC
>.|.|TRBV7-2|TRBJ1-6
CASSPQWRNNSPLHF
TGTGCCAGCAGCCCGCAGTGGAGAAATAATTCACCCCTCCACTTT
>.|.|TRBV2|TRBJ1-1
CASSESRQVITEAFF
TGTGCCAGCAGTGAAAGCCGGCAAGTGATCACTGAAGCTTTCTTT
>.|.|TRBV6-5|TRBJ2-5
CASSRGGETQYF
TGTGCCAGCAGCAGGGGTGGAGAGACCCAGTACTTC
>.|.|TRBV21-1|TRBJ2-3
CASSTPRGDTQYF
TGTGCCAGCAGCACGCCCCGTGGAGATACGCAGTATTTT
>TRBD1|.|TRBV2|TRBJ2-3
CAKDRSTDTQYF
TGTGCCAAGGACAGGAGCACAGATACGCAGTATTTT
>.|once|TRBV20-1|TRBJ1-2
CSAYRAEGYTF
TGCAGTGCTTACAGGGCCGAAGGCTACACCTTC
>.|.|TRBV27|TRBJ1-4
CATGPMATNEKLFF
TGTGCTACAGGGCCGATGGCAACTAATGAAAAACTGTTTTTT
>.|.|TRBV5-1|TRBJ1-2
CASSEQGNYGYTF
TGCGCCAGCAGCGAACAGGGTAACTATGGCTACACCTTC
>.|.|TRBV7-2|TRBJ2-1
CASTHQRWGRNEQFF
TGTGCCAGCACCCACCAGCGGTGGGGCCGGAATGAGCAGTTCTTC
>.|.|TRBV28|TRBJ1-4
CASRGTQNEKLIF
TGTGCCAGCAGAGGAACCCAGAATGAAAAACTGATTTTT
>.|.|TRBV27|TRBJ1-6
CASSLRTDNSPLHF
TGTGCCAGCAGTTTAAGGACAGACAATTCACCCCTCCACTTT
>TRBD2|.|TRBV19|TRBJ2-1
CASSIGPSSGGANEQFF
TGTGCCAGTAGTATAGGCCCGTCTAGCGGGGGGGCGAATGAGCAGTTCTTC
>TRBD2|few|TRBV7-2|TRBJ2-6
CASSPAGGRFSGANVLTF
TGTGCCAGCAGCCCGGCGGGGGGGCGATTCTCTGGGGCCAACGTCCTGACTTTC
>TRBD1|.|TRBV6-5|TRBJ1-2
CASSSAGQGADYGYTF
TGTGCCAGCAGTTCCGCGGGACAGGGGGCCGACTATGGCTACACCTTC
>.|.|TRBV25-1|TRBJ1-1
CASSEVFTEVNTEAFF
TGTGCCAGCAGTGAAGTTTTTACGGAAGTGAACACTGAAGCTTTCTTT
>TRBD1|.|TRBV24-1|TRBJ2-1
CATSDWGQGEYNEQFF
TGTGCCACCAGTGATTGGGGACAGGGGGAATACAATGAGCAGTTCTTC
>TRBD1|.|TRBV6-5|TRBJ1-2
CASSYALTGDLYGYTF
TGTGCCAGCAGTTACGCACTGACAGGGGACCTCTATGGCTACACCTTC
>TRBD2|.|TRBV20-1|TRBJ2-1
CSASISGTSGYNEQFF
TGCAGTGCTAGTATTTCGGGGACTAGCGGCTACAATGAGCAGTTCTTC
>.|.|TRBV19|TRBJ1-6
CASSMVGSPLHF
TGTGCCAGTAGTATGGTGGGTTCACCCCTCCACTTT
>.|.|TRBV6-4|TRBJ2-3
CATGEGDTQYF
TGTGCCACCGGAGAGGGAGATACGCAGTATTTT
>.|.|TRBV7-2|TRBJ1-5
CASISRVSGNQPQHF
TGTGCCAGCATCTCAAGGGTAAGTGGCAATCAGCCCCAGCATTTT
>.|.|TRBV7-2|TRBJ1-5
CASSLFRDRGQPQHF
TGTGCCAGCAGCTTATTTCGGGACCGTGGTCAGCCCCAGCATTTT
>TRBD2|.|TRBV11-2|TRBJ2-7
CASSSSGLASEQYF
TGTGCCAGCAGCTCCTCGGGACTAGCTTCCGAGCAGTACTTC
>.|.|TRBV4-2|TRBJ1-4
CASSQDFTNEKLFF
TGTGCCAGCAGCCAAGACTTTACTAATGAAAAACTGTTTTTT
>.|.|TRBV6-5|TRBJ1-1
CASSYPQNTEAFF
TGTGCCAGCAGTTACCCCCAGAACACTGAAGCTTTCTTT
>.|.|TRBV28|TRBJ1-5
CASSLQGGSNQPQHF
TGTGCCAGCAGTTTACAGGGCGGGAGCAATCAGCCCCAGCATTTT
>.|.|TRBV3-1/TRBV3-2|TRBJ1-2
CASSRREGNGYTF
TGTGCCAGCAGCCGGAGGGAAGGGAACGGCTACACCTTC
>.|.|TRBV19|TRBJ1-5
CASSAAENQPQHF
TGTGCCAGTAGTGCGGCGGAAAATCAGCCCCAGCATTTT
>.|.|TRBV7-2|TRBJ1-2
CASSLALSLPSDANTF
TGTGCCAGCAGCTTAGCTCTTTCGCTACCCAGCGATGCTAATACCTTC
>.|.|TRBV6-2/TRBV6-3|TRBJ2-3
CASSYAAGWSDTQYF
TGTGCCAGCAGTTACGCGGCGGGTTGGTCAGATACGCAGTATTTT
>TRBD1|.|TRBV5-1|TRBJ2-2
CASSPGDRRFVTGELFF
TGCGCCAGCAGCCCCGGGGACAGACGTTTTGTCACCGGGGAGCTGTTTTTT
>TRBD2|.|TRBV5-3|TRBJ2-1
CARSLGPAGRPYNEQFF
TGTGCCAGAAGCTTGGGGCCAGCGGGGAGACCCTACAATGAGCAGTTCTTC
>.|.|TRBV27|TRBJ2-7
CASRLKGGVNEQYF
TGTGCCAGCAGACTGAAAGGGGGGGTCAACGAGCAGTACTTC
>TRBD1|.|TRBV7-8|TRBJ1-2
CASSARDRGNYGYTF
TGTGCCAGCAGCGCAAGGGACAGGGGAAACTATGGCTACACCTTC
>.|.|TRBV12-3/TRBV12-4|TRBJ1-6
CASSLQTSPLHF
TGTGCCAGCAGTTTACAGACTTCACCCCTCCACTTT
>.|.|TRBV5-1|TRBJ1-1
CASSLAGAAVEAFF
TGCGCCAGCAGCTTGGCGGGGGCGGCAGTTGAAGCTTTCTTT
>TRBD1|few|TRBV7-9|TRBJ1-2
CASSPTGTGNSYGYTF
TGTGCCAGCAGCCCCACCGGGACAGGGAACTCCTATGGCTACACCTTC
>TRBD2|.|TRBV18|TRBJ2-1
CASSPYTSGGAGNEQFF
TGTGCCAGCTCACCATATACTAGCGGGGGGGCTGGAAATGAGCAGTTCTTC
>TRBD2|.|TRBV7-9|TRBJ2-1
CASSLGLAGDEQFF
TGTGCCAGCAGCTTAGGTCTAGCGGGCGATGAGCAGTTCTTC